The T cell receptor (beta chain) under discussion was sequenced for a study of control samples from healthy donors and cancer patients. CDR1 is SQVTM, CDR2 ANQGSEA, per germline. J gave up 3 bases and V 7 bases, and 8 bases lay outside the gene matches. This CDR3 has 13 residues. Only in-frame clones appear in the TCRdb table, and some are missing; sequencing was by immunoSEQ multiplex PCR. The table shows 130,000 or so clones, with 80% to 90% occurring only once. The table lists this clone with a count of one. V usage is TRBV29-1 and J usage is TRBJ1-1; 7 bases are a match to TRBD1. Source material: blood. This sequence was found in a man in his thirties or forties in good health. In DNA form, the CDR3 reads TGCAGCGCCAGGGGGATCGGGGACACTGAAGCTTTCTTT. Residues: CSARGIGDTEAFF.